This T cell receptor (beta chain) was recovered during a study of T-cell reconstitution after alpha-beta-depleted transplantation in children. Library preparation (for TCRbeta) was performed with unique molecular identifiers. MiXCR, run by TCRdb on the PCR reads, gives a single entry per CDR3 protein. The table lists about 900,000 distinct CDR3 sequences, around 30% of them singletons. Trimming removed 0 bases at V and 3 bases at J, with 14 bases between. Per the germline V gene, CDR1 is SGHTA and CDR2 is FQGNSA. The CDR3 covers 16 residues. In its sample, this clonotype was seen a few times. This chain uses TRBV7-2 with TRBJ1-1; weak D call: TRBD1 (6 bases). This clonotype was obtained from a boy in the first two years of life who had a stem cell transplant for SCID, so the T cells may come from the graft donor. The sample here was PBMCs, mostly from graft donor cells, taken 360 days after TCRalphabeta/CD19-depleted stem cell transplant. The CDR3 DNA reads as TGTGCCAGCAGCTTAGCGGGGGCAGGGGTGGACACTGAAGCTTTCTTT. This sequence encodes CASSLAGAGVDTEAFF.